The 8 T cell receptor beta chains reported below all come from one sample, sequenced in a study of patients and donors after allogeneic stem cell transplantation. TCRdb independently ran MiXCR on the RT-PCR reads; one entry per CDR3 protein. This table has 20,000 or so distinct CDR3 sequences, less than 30% appearing once. Sequenced material: blood, either unsorted or a sorted T cell fraction (not recorded which). These receptors were collected from a human donor who was either an allogeneic HSCT recipient or a stem cell or donor lymphocyte infusion donor (not recorded which). It is not recorded whose cells these are; they may come from a transplant donor.

V usage is TRBV7-2 and J usage is TRBJ1-1; a possible D gene is TRBD1 (6 bases). Germline CDR1 and CDR2: SGHTA and FQGNSA. The CDR3 loop spans 15 amino acids. Trimming removed 5 bases from V and 6 bases from J, with 19 bases in between. The CDR3 DNA reads TGTGCCAGCAGCCCTCTTCCTGGACAGTTGGCTGAAGCTTTCTTT. It is translated as CASSPLPGQLAEAFF.

This chain joins TRBV28 and TRBJ2-7; 10 bases are a match to TRBD2. J was trimmed by 2 bases and V by 5 bases; bases with no gene match: 6. CDR3 length equals 15 residues. Per germline, CDR1 MDHEN and CDR2 SYDVKM. The CDR3 DNA sequence: TGTGCCAGCAGTCCCGTACTAGCGGGGACCTACGAGCAGTACTTC. Protein product: CASSPVLAGTYEQYF. The complete variable domain, with remaining parts taken from reference TRBV28 and TRBJ2-7, reads DVKVTQSSRYLVKRTGEKVFLECVQDMDHENMFWYRQDPGLGLRLIYFSYDVKMKEKGDIPEGYSVSREKKERFSLILESASTNQTSMYLCASSPVLAGTYEQYFGPGTRLTVT.

In its sample, this clonotype was seen many times. This sequence joins TRBV6-5 and TRBJ1-5, with D unclear. The CDR3 totals 10 residues. The ends were cut back, 6 bases at V and 9 bases at J, with 6 bases in the middle. Germline CDR1 is MNHEY and CDR2 is SVGAGI. The CDR3 region is CASSPRPQHF. In DNA, the CDR3 is TGTGCCAGCAGCCCCCGGCCCCAGCATTTT.

This CDR3 is CASSHRQAPSGTEAFF. The CDR3 DNA reads as TGTGCCAGCAGTCACAGACAGGCCCCAAGTGGCACTGAAGCTTTCTTT. The rearrangement links TRBV27 to TRBJ1-1; possible D gene TRBD1, 6 bases. CDR3 size: 16 residues. Germline CDR1 and CDR2: MNHEY and SMNVEV (reference sequence). V dropped 5 bases and J dropped 4 bases, with 20 bases sitting between them.

This clonotype was counted only a few times. This chain connects TRBV4-2 to TRBJ1-2, with 10 nucleotides matching TRBD1. Germline CDR1 and CDR2: LGHNA and YNFKEQ. The CDR3 is 14 amino acids. The junction had 6 bases not matched to a gene; V was cut back by 3 bases and J by 8 bases. Here the CDR3 DNA reads TGTGCCAGCAGCCAGAGGGGACAGGGGAAAGGCTACACCTTC. Protein: CASSQRGQGKGYTF.

The rearrangement links TRBV6-2 or TRBV6-3 to TRBJ2-3; the match to TRBD2 covers 12 bases. The V gene end was trimmed by 7 bases and the J gene end by 5 bases; junction bases not matched to a gene: 4. Germline V gives CDR1 MNHEY, CDR2 SVGEGT. The CDR3 length is 14 residues. CDR3 sequence: CASNRLAGVDTQYF. Written as DNA, the CDR3 is TGTGCCAGCAACCGACTAGCGGGAGTAGATACGCAGTATTTT.

This clonotype was counted at least ten times. The chain couples TRBV29-1 to TRBJ1-2, with a tentative D call TRBD1 (5 bases). Germline-derived CDR1 and CDR2 are SQVTM and ANQGSEA. The CDR3 runs 12 residues. V was cut by 8 bases and J by 8 bases, with 18 bases left in between. CDR3 protein: CSSWEGSWGYTF. CDR3 bases: TGCAGCTCTTGGGAGGGGTCTTGGGGCTACACCTTC.

This clonotype occurred a few times. This rearrangement joins TRBV28 to TRBJ1-5; 7 nucleotides align to TRBD1. Trimming removed 4 bases from V and 5 bases from J; junction bases left unmatched: 8. Germline V gene sequence: CDR1 MDHEN, CDR2 SYDVKM. The CDR3 sequence is 15 residues long. DNA of the CDR3: TGTGCCAGCAGTTCCATGGACAGGTCCCATCAGCCCCAGCATTTT. Encoded protein: CASSSMDRSHQPQHF.